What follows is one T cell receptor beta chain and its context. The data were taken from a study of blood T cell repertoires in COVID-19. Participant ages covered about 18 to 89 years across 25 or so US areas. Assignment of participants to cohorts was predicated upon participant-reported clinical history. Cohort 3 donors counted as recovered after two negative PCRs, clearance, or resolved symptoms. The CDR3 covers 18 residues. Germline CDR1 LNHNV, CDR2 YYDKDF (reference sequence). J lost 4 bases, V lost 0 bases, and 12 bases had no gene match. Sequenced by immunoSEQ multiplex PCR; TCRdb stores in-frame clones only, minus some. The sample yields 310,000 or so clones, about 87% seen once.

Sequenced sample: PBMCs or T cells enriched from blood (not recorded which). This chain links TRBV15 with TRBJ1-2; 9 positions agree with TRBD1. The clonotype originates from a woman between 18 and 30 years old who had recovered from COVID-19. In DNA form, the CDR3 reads TGTGCCACCAGCAGAGATTTCGGTCCGGGACAGGGAGGCTATGGCTACACCTTC. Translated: CATSRDFGPGQGGYGYTF.